The 9 T cell receptor beta chains presented below share a single source sample, sequenced in a study of T cells after posttransplantation cyclophosphamide. Cyclophosphamide on days +3 and +4 followed busulfan-fludarabine conditioning and a marrow graft. Clones were read by immunoSEQ multiplex PCR, and TCRdb kept only the in-frame ones, dropping some. The record shows about 14,000 clones for this sample, with no singletons present. Sequenced material: PBMCs, taken about 1,000 days after allogeneic stem cell transplant with posttransplant cyclophosphamide. These TCRs come from a female patient between 40 and 50 years old who received an allogeneic stem cell transplant from a related donor, was CMV-positive, and had no GVHD. Some T cells could come from the graft donor.

This clone showed up many times. DNA for the CDR3: TGTGCCAGCAGTCAAGGACAGAGGAAGGGGTATAGCAATCAGCCCCAGCATTTT. It codes for CASSQGQRKGYSNQPQHF. The chain links TRBV28 to TRBJ1-5; the D gene is possibly TRBD1 (6 bases). The CDR3 length is 18 residues. The ends were cut back, 5 bases at V and 0 bases at J, with 20 bases in the middle. Germline values: CDR1 MDHEN, CDR2 SYDVKM.

This clone was seen at least ten times. This chain joins TRBV6-1 and TRBJ2-2, with D possibly TRBD1 on 5 matching bases. The V end was cut by 4 bases, the J end by 5 bases, with 11 bases between. The CDR3 is 14 amino acids. Germline-derived CDR1 and CDR2 are MNHNS and SASEGT. Written as DNA, the CDR3 is TGTGCCAGCAGTGTGGAAAGGGGTACCGGGGAGCTGTTTTTT. Translation: CASSVERGTGELFF.

The rearrangement joins TRBV18 to TRBJ1-5; 8 nucleotides agree with TRBD1. There are 19 residues in the CDR3. The germline gives CDR1 KGHSH, CDR2 LQKENI. With 3 bases clipped from V and 6 bases from J, the junction kept 19 bases outside the gene matches. In nucleotides, the CDR3 is TGTGCCAGCTCACCCGATTCCCAGGGGGCGAAGGGAAGGACTCAGCCCCAGCATTTT. Its translation: CASSPDSQGAKGRTQPQHF.

This clone was observed at least ten times. The chain carries TRBV4-1 and TRBJ1-5; D remains unclear. V lost 1 base, J lost 7 bases, and 14 bases lay in between. Looked up from germline, CDR1 is MGHRA and CDR2 is YSYEKL. This CDR3 spans 15 amino acids. The CDR3 nucleotides are TGCGCCAGCAGCCAAGTCGCCGGGGTGGGGCAGCCCCAGCATTTT. Translating it yields CASSQVAGVGQPQHF.

This clone was seen many times. This sequence joins TRBV6-6 and TRBJ2-3; D is unresolved. The CDR3 length is 13 residues. Germline lookup yields CDR1 MNHNY and CDR2 SVGAGI (reference sequence). The V end was cut by 3 bases, the J end by 1 base, with 5 bases between. This CDR3 is CASSYPGTDTQYF. The CDR3 DNA is TGTGCCAGCAGTTATCCGGGCACAGATACGCAGTATTTT.

The sample holds a few counts of this clone. With a far larger clone one base away, a read error is the likely cause. The V gene is TRBV4-2, the J gene TRBJ2-5, with a tentative D call TRBD1 (6 bases). The CDR3 length is 13 residues. Trimming took 5 bases from V and 2 from J, leaving 9 bases between them. Germline loops: CDR1 LGHNA, CDR2 YNFKEQ. The CDR3 DNA reads TGTGCCAGCAGCAAGGACAGTCAAGAGACCCAGTACTTC. The encoded protein is CASSKDSQETQYF.

The chain combines TRBV5-1 with TRBJ2-4; 16 nucleotides agree with TRBD2. Germline-derived CDR1 and CDR2 are SGHRS and YFSETQ. V lost 3 bases, J lost 6 bases, and 3 bases stayed unmatched. This CDR3 has 16 residues. The CDR3 nucleotides are TGCGCCAGCAGCTCGGGACTAGCGGGGGGGGCAAACATTCAGTACTTC. This gives the protein CASSSGLAGGANIQYF.

This clone has only a few counts. The J gene is TRBJ2-3, the V gene TRBV6-1; D might be TRBD1 (6 bases). With 4 bases removed from V and 2 bases from J, the gap between germline ends came to 13 bases. The CDR3 is 15 residues long. Per germline, CDR1 MNHNS and CDR2 SASEGT. The CDR3 here is CASSAPRDNTDTQYF. The CDR3 region has the DNA TGTGCCAGCAGTGCCCCCCGGGACAACACAGATACGCAGTATTTT.

This clone turned up a few times. The V call is TRBV13, the J call TRBJ2-5; TRBD2 matches at 7 bases. The CDR3 covers 14 residues. Germline V gene data show CDR1 as PRHDT and CDR2 as FYEKMQ (reference sequence). The V and J ends lost 5 bases and 5 bases, in that order; junction bases with no gene match: 8. The CDR3 DNA reads as TGTGCCAGCAGCCCTCCTAGCGGTGGGGAGACCCAGTACTTC. It specifies CASSPPSGGETQYF.